These 20 T cell receptor beta chains came from one sample sequenced in a study of blood T cell repertoires in COVID-19. Produced via immunoSEQ multiplex PCR; TCRdb's table is partial and in-frame only. This table has a few hundred thousand clones, around 90% appearing once. The material sequenced was peripheral blood. These receptors all stem from a woman aged 35 to 49 who had recovered from COVID-19.

This clone was observed a handful of times. V gene TRBV3-1 (or the pseudogene TRBV3-2) combines with J gene TRBJ1-4, with D hard to call. Germline V gene sequence: CDR1 LGHDT, CDR2 YNNKEL (reference sequence). There are 11 residues in the CDR3. V was clipped by 3 bases and J by 7 bases, with 3 bases between them. The CDR3: CASSQAEKLFF. The CDR3 nucleotides read TGTGCCAGCAGCCAGGCTGAAAAACTGTTTTTT.

The V gene is TRBV7-8, the J gene TRBJ2-1; D not certain. The CDR3 has 12 amino acids. Germline CDR1 is SGHVS and CDR2 is FQNEAQ. The V gene lost 1 base and the J gene lost 9 bases, with 7 bases spanning the gap. The CDR3 region has the DNA TGTGCCAGCAGCTTAGGAGGTCTTGAGCAGTTCTTC. It specifies CASSLGGLEQFF. Full variable domain (rest looked up from reference TRBV7-8 and TRBJ2-1): GAGVSQSPRYKVAKRGQDVALRCDPISGHVSLFWYQQALGQGPEFLTYFQNEAQLDKSGLPSDRFFAERPEGSVSTLKIQRTQQEDSAVYLCASSLGGLEQFFGPGTRLTVL.

The chain couples TRBV13 to TRBJ2-5, with TRBD2 identical over 12 bases. Trimming cost V 5 bases and J 4 bases; bases outside gene matches: 5. Germline V gene lookup returns CDR1 PRHDT and CDR2 FYEKMQ (reference sequence). CDR3 length: 15 amino acids. The CDR3 is CASSRLAGVAETQYF. DNA of the CDR3: TGTGCCAGCAGCCGACTAGCGGGAGTGGCAGAGACCCAGTACTTC.

This clone was picked up a small number of times. The chain links TRBV4-1 to TRBJ2-3, with D possibly being TRBD1 (5 bases). CDR3 length: 16 amino acids. Germline V CDR1 and CDR2: MGHRA, YSYEKL. Trimming shortened V by 1 base and J by 3 bases, and 14 bases separated the two germline ends. The CDR3 DNA reads TGCGCCAGCAGCCAAGCGGCAGGGCTGGATACAGATACGCAGTATTTT. It encodes CASSQAAGLDTDTQYF.

The V call is TRBV2, the J call TRBJ1-6, with 8 bases matching TRBD1. Germline values: CDR1 SNHLY, CDR2 FYNNEI. Trimming took 7 bases from V and 7 from J; bases not matched to a gene: 6. This CDR3 comprises 14 residues. CDR3 sequence: CASIGQGGNSPLHF. Written as DNA, the CDR3 is TGTGCCAGCATCGGACAGGGCGGGAATTCACCCCTCCACTTT.

The chain links TRBV7-9 to TRBJ2-5; TRBD2 matches 13 bases. The CDR3 covers 17 residues. The ends lost 2 bases at V and 5 bases at J; junction bases unmatched: 8. CDR1 SEHNR and CDR2 FQNEAQ come from the germline V gene (reference sequence). In DNA form, the CDR3 reads TGTGCCAGCAGCTTATCCGGGACTAGCGGGACCGTCGAGACCCAGTACTTC. Its translation is CASSLSGTSGTVETQYF.

The chain links TRBV30 to TRBJ2-1, with TRBD1 matching 11 bases. Germline-derived CDR1 and CDR2 are GTSNPN and SVGIG (reference sequence). The CDR3 totals 15 residues. The junction had 10 bases not matched to a gene; V was cut back by 4 bases and J by 8 bases. CDR3 nucleotides: TGTGCCTGGAATCCCCAGGACAGGGGGCTCGATGAGCAGTTCTTC. It specifies CAWNPQDRGLDEQFF. The variable domain in full, completed from reference TRBV30 and TRBJ2-1, reads SQTIHQWPATLVQPVGSPLSLECTVEGTSNPNLYWYRQAAGRGLQLLFYSVGIGQISSEVPQNLSASRPQDRQFILSSKKLLLSDSGFYLCAWNPQDRGLDEQFFGPGTRLTVL.

V gene TRBV6-5 combines with J gene TRBJ2-5; D not resolved. The CDR3 has 14 residues. Germline V gene data show CDR1 as MNHEY and CDR2 as SVGAGI. The V gene lost 5 bases and the J gene lost 4 bases, with 14 bases spanning the gap. The CDR3 loop is CASSLNGAGETQYF. The CDR3 region has the DNA TGTGCCAGCAGTCTAAACGGAGCCGGAGAGACCCAGTACTTC.

The J gene is TRBJ1-1, the V gene TRBV6-6, with D possibly being TRBD1 (5 bases). Germline V gene data show CDR1 as MNHNY and CDR2 as SVGAGI (reference sequence). Between the trimmed V and J ends, which lost 0 bases and 3 bases, there was a span of 11 bases. The CDR3 loop spans 15 amino acids. As DNA, the CDR3 is TGTGCCAGCAGTTACTCGGGGGGTGTTGACACTGAAGCTTTCTTT. Its translation: CASSYSGGVDTEAFF.

The rearrangement joins TRBV24-1 to TRBJ2-2; 8 bases match TRBD2. The germline CDR1 and CDR2 sequences are KGHDR and SFDVKD. CDR3 size: 17 residues. Unmatched junction bases numbered 12, after V lost 4 bases and J lost 6 bases. The CDR3 region is CATSDPTPGLVAGELFF. The CDR3 bases are TGTGCCACCAGTGACCCCACACCGGGACTAGTGGCCGGGGAGCTGTTTTTT.

The chain links TRBV5-5 to TRBJ2-3, with D uncertain. Germline-derived CDR1 and CDR2 are SGHKS and YYEKEE (reference sequence). Trimming left V 0 bases short and J 1 base short, with 6 bases between. CDR3 length: 14 amino acids. CDR3 sequence reads: CASSLAGGTDTQYF. CDR3 sequence (DNA): TGTGCCAGCAGCTTGGCCGGTGGCACAGATACGCAGTATTTT.

The chain has TRBV4-1 and TRBJ1-3; TRBD1 might be the D (6 bases). The CDR3 has 16 residues. CDR1 and CDR2 (germline): MGHRA, YSYEKL. V was shortened by 1 base and J by 0 bases, with 10 bases between the two germline ends. The CDR3 coding sequence is TGCGCCAGCAGCCAAGTGACAGGTCCCTCTGGAAACACCATATATTTT. Protein product: CASSQVTGPSGNTIYF.

The gene calls are TRBV2 and TRBJ2-7; 8 nucleotides agree with TRBD2. CDR1 and CDR2 (germline): SNHLY, FYNNEI. Trimming removed 11 bases from V and 6 bases from J; junction bases left unmatched: 12. The CDR3 totals 13 residues. CDR3 loop: CASQREKISEQYF. CDR3 DNA: TGTGCCTCCCAGCGGGAGAAAATCAGCGAGCAGTACTTC.

The chain combines TRBV27 with TRBJ2-5; 12 positions agree with TRBD2. The CDR3 is 17 amino acids. Germline values: CDR1 MNHEY, CDR2 SMNVEV (reference sequence). The junction had 4 bases not matched to a gene; V was cut back by 0 bases and J by 2 bases. The CDR3 coding sequence is TGTGCCAGCAGTTTATCGGGTCTAGCGGGAGGGCAAGAGACCCAGTACTTC. It specifies CASSLSGLAGGQETQYF.

This chain uses TRBV9 with TRBJ2-3, with TRBD2 identical over 12 bases. V lost 0 bases and J lost 1; bases outside the gene matches: 3. This CDR3 spans 17 amino acids. Germline assignment: CDR1 SGDLS and CDR2 YYNGEE. The CDR3 region has the DNA TGTGCCAGCAGCGTAGCTTGGACTAGCGGGGGCACAGATACGCAGTATTTT. Its protein is CASSVAWTSGGTDTQYF.

V usage is TRBV11-3 and J usage is TRBJ2-1, with TRBD2 identical over 9 bases. CDR1 is SGHNT and CDR2 is YENEEA in the germline V gene. The V and J ends lost 5 bases and 3 bases, in that order; junction bases with no gene match: 5. CDR3 length equals 15 residues. As DNA, the CDR3 is TGTGCCAGCAGCCCCCCGACTAGCGGCTACAATGAGCAGTTCTTC. This translates into CASSPPTSGYNEQFF.

This clone appeared a single time. The V and J genes are TRBV3-1 (or the pseudogene TRBV3-2) and TRBJ2-5; tentative D call: TRBD2 (5 bases). The CDR3 loop spans 15 amino acids. Germline values: CDR1 LGHDT, CDR2 YNNKEL (reference sequence). Trimming left V 0 bases short and J 6 bases short, with 14 bases between. CDR3 bases: TGTGCCAGCAGCCAAGATGGTGCTAGCTCAAAGACCCAGTACTTC. Its translation is CASSQDGASSKTQYF.

The rearrangement joins TRBV5-6 to TRBJ1-1, with no clear D. The CDR3 has 13 amino acids. Per germline, CDR1 SGHDT and CDR2 YYEEEE. V lost 4 bases, J lost 1 base, and 8 bases lay in between. The CDR3 sequence is CASSGRPNTEAFF. CDR3 DNA: TGTGCCAGCAGCGGGAGACCGAACACTGAAGCTTTCTTT.

This clone showed up many times. The chain combines TRBV18 with TRBJ2-7; possible D gene TRBD2, 7 bases. Germline CDR1 reads KGHSH; CDR2 reads LQKENI. The CDR3 is 15 residues long. Trimming left V 6 bases short and J 4 bases short, with 19 bases between. In DNA, the CDR3 is TGTGCCAGCTCCCTTTCGGGGGGCCGAAATTACGAGCAGTACTTC. This translates into CASSLSGGRNYEQYF.

This sequence joins TRBV29-1 and TRBJ1-2; TRBD1 might be the D (6 bases). The CDR3 spans 14 residues. With 1 base removed from V and 0 bases from J, the gap between germline ends came to 9 bases. Per germline, CDR1 SQVTM and CDR2 ANQGSEA. CDR3 nucleotides: TGCAGCGTTGAAGGGACAGATTCTAACTATGGCTACACCTTC. Translating gives CSVEGTDSNYGYTF.